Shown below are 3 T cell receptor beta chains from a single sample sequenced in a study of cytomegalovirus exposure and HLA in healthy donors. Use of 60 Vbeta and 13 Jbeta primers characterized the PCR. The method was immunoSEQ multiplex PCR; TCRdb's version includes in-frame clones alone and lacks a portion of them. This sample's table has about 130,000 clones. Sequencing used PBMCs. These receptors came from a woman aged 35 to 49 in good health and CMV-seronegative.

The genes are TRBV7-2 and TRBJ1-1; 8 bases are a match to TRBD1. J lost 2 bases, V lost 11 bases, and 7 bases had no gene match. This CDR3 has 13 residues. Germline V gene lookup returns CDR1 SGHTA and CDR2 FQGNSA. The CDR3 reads CAGHRGANTEAFF. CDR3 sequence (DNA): TGTGCCGGTCACAGGGGGGCAAACACTGAAGCTTTCTTT.

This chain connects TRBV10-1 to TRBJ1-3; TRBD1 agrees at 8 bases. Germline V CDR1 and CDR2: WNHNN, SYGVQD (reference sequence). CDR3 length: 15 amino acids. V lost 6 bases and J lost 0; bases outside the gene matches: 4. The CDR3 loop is CASSGQGSSGNTIYF. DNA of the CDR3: TGCGCCAGCAGCGGACAGGGAAGCTCTGGAAACACCATATATTTT.

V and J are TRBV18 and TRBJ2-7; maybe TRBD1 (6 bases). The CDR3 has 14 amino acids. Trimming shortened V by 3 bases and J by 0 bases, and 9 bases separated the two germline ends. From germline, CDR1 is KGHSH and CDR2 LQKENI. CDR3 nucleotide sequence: TGTGCCAGCTCACCGGGGGCCAGCTCCTACGAGCAGTACGTC. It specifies CASSPGASSYEQYV.